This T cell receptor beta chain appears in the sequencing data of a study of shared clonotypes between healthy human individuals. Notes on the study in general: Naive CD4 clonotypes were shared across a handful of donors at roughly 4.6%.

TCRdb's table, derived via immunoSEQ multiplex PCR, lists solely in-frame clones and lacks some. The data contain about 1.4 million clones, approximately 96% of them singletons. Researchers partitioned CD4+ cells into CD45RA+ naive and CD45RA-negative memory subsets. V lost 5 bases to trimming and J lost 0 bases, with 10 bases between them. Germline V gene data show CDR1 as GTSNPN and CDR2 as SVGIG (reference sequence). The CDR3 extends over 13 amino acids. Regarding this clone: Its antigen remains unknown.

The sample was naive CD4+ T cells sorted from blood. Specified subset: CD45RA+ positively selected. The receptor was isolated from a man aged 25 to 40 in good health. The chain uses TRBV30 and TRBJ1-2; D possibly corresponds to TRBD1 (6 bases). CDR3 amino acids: CAWAGVPNYGYTF. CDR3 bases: TGTGCCTGGGCAGGGGTCCCTAACTATGGCTACACCTTC. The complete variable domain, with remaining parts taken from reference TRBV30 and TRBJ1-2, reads SQTIHQWPATLVQPVGSPLSLECTVEGTSNPNLYWYRQAAGRGLQLLFYSVGIGQISSEVPQNLSASRPQDRQFILSSKKLLLSDSGFYLCAWAGVPNYGYTFGSGTRLTVV.